This T cell receptor (beta chain) was identified during a study of blood T cell repertoires in COVID-19. The table came from immunoSEQ multiplex PCR; TCRdb's copy has only in-frame clones and leaves some out. The sample consists of roughly 38,000 clones, roughly 89% of them appearing once. The junction had 13 bases not matched to a gene; V was cut back by 5 bases and J by 5 bases. The CDR3 extends over 16 amino acids. Germline assignment: CDR1 SGHTA and CDR2 FQGNSA. This chain links TRBV7-2 with TRBJ2-5, with 8 bases aligning to TRBD2. The sequencing sample was made of peripheral blood. The source of this sequence is a man aged 55 to 70 with active or convalescent COVID-19. Written as DNA, the CDR3 is TGTGCCAGCAGCCCCCGTGACCGGGAGGGCGTGGAGACCCAGTACTTC. It translates to CASSPRDREGVETQYF.